This record covers a single T cell receptor (beta chain). These data belong to a study of blood T cell repertoires in COVID-19. Study details: Acute-phase and convalescent COVID-19 samples originated in the United States, Italy and Spain. T cells, B-cell-depleted T cells, or PBMCs supplied cDNA or gDNA.

There are 18 residues in the CDR3. Germline CDR1 SGHRS, CDR2 YFSETQ. J lost 3 bases, V lost 0 bases, and 7 bases had no gene match. Original handling: Amplification with reference gene primers provided the estimates of nucleated cell counts. The table came from immunoSEQ multiplex PCR; TCRdb's copy has only in-frame clones and leaves some out. For V, J and clone size, that table is used; D and trimming come from the DNA. The data show some 150,000 clones, with just over 85% seen just once and approximately 1.5% held by the top ten. Sequencing used peripheral blood. The V gene is TRBV5-1, the J gene TRBJ2-3; 13 positions agree with TRBD2. This TCR derives from a woman in her fifties or sixties with acute or convalescent COVID-19. For the CDR3, the DNA is TGCGCCAGCAGCTTGGCCAAGACTAGCGGGGGGCGAACAGATACGCAGTATTTT. Translation: CASSLAKTSGGRTDTQYF.